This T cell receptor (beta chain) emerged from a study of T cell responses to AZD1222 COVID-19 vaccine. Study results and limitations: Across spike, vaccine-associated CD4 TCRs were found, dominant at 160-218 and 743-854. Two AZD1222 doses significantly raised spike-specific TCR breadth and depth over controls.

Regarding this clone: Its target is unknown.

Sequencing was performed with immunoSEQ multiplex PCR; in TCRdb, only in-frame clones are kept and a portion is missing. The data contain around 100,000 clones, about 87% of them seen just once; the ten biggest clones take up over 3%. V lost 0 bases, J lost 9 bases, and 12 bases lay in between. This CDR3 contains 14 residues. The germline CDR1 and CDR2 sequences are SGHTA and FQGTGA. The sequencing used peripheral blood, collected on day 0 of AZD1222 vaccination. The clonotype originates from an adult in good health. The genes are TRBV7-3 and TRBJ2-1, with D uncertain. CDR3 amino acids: CASSLTSRHREQFF. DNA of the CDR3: TGTGCCAGCAGCTTAACGTCTAGGCACCGTGAGCAGTTCTTC.